Following are 32 T cell receptor beta chains from one sample sequenced in a study of cytomegalovirus exposure and HLA in healthy donors. The PCR used 60 Vbeta and 13 Jbeta primers. The repertoire was sequenced with immunoSEQ multiplex PCR; TCRdb's copy has only in-frame clones and lacks some. Of about 130,000 clones in the sample, around 8.5% were seen once. Sequenced sample: PBMCs. The receptors stem from a man aged 35 to 55 in good health and CMV-seronegative.

This clone was seen a handful of times. This chain uses TRBV10-2 with TRBJ1-2; D gene unclear. From germline, CDR1 is WSHSY and CDR2 SAAADI. Trimming left V 4 bases short and J 3 bases short, with 18 bases between. The CDR3 has 16 residues. Here the CDR3 reads CASSGVFDRTHYGYTF. The DNA of the CDR3 is TGCGCCAGCAGTGGGGTTTTTGACCGGACTCACTATGGCTACACCTTC.

This clone has a handful of counts. This chain links TRBV10-1 with TRBJ2-3; tentative D call: TRBD1 (5 bases). Trimming pared 3 bases from V and 0 bases from J, leaving 13 bases between. This CDR3 contains 16 residues. Germline V gene data show CDR1 as WNHNN and CDR2 as SYGVQD (reference sequence). DNA of the CDR3: TGCGCCAGCAGTGACGACGTCAGGGCTAGCACAGATACGCAGTATTTT. Its translation is CASSDDVRASTDTQYF.

The V gene is TRBV7-9, the J gene TRBJ2-2, with D possibly matching TRBD1 (6 bases). V shed 5 bases and J shed 6 bases, with 13 bases lying between them. The CDR3 consists of 14 residues. The germline CDR1 and CDR2 sequences are SEHNR and FQNEAQ (reference sequence). The CDR3 bases are TGTGCCAGCAGCCCCGGGACAATCCCCGGGGAGCTGTTTTTT. It yields the protein CASSPGTIPGELFF.

This chain joins TRBV6-1 and TRBJ2-1, with 14 bases aligning to TRBD2. Trimming at V came to 1 base and at J to 6 bases, leaving 5 bases not matched to a gene. Per germline, CDR1 MNHNS and CDR2 SASEGT. The CDR3 is 17 amino acids. The CDR3 sequence: CASSEVGLAGGINEQFF. In DNA form, the CDR3 reads TGTGCCAGCAGTGAAGTCGGACTAGCGGGGGGTATCAATGAGCAGTTCTTC.

This chain uses TRBV2 with TRBJ1-5, with 9 bases aligning to TRBD1. CDR1 is SNHLY and CDR2 is FYNNEI in the germline V gene. V gave up 7 bases and J gave up 3 bases; unmatched junction bases: 4. This CDR3 has 14 amino acids. Here the CDR3 DNA reads TGTGCCAGCAACAGGGACAGGGTCAATCAGCCCCAGCATTTT. This sequence encodes CASNRDRVNQPQHF.

V is TRBV10-2 and J is TRBJ2-7, with D perhaps TRBD1 (6 bases). CDR1 WSHSY and CDR2 SAAADI come from the germline V gene. The CDR3 has 13 amino acids. The ends were cut back, 7 bases at V and 0 bases at J, with 10 bases in the middle. CDR3 coding DNA: TGCGCCAGCATTCGGACAGACTCCTACGAGCAGTACTTC. It is translated as CASIRTDSYEQYF.

This clone has just a few counts. The gene calls are TRBV5-1 and TRBJ2-1; D uncertain. V was shortened by 4 bases and J by 0 bases, with 20 bases between the two germline ends. The CDR3 spans 18 residues. CDR1 and CDR2 from the germline V gene are SGHRS and YFSETQ. This chain's CDR3 is CASSPGSSSPGSYNEQFF. The CDR3 coding sequence is TGCGCCAGCAGCCCTGGCAGCTCAAGCCCGGGCTCCTACAATGAGCAGTTCTTC.

This clone was seen a handful of times. One junction end disagrees with the germline gene, perhaps due to a read error. This chain joins TRBV28 and TRBJ1-2, with D possibly matching TRBD1 (6 bases). Looked up from germline, CDR1 is MDHEN and CDR2 is SYDVKM. This CDR3 contains 14 residues. The CDR3 sequence is CASRLSGQYHGYTF. CDR3 sequence (DNA): TGTGCCAGCAGATTATCCGGACAGTACCATGGCTACACCTTC.

The chain combines TRBV11-2 with TRBJ2-1; D remains ambiguous. V shed 3 bases and J shed 8 bases, with 20 bases lying between them. CDR1 and CDR2 from the germline V gene are SGHAT and FQNNGV. This CDR3 is 16 amino acids long. The CDR3 is CASSFGWSAEGDEQFF. The DNA of the CDR3 is TGTGCCAGCAGCTTTGGTTGGTCTGCGGAAGGCGATGAGCAGTTCTTC. The variable domain in full, completed from reference TRBV11-2 and TRBJ2-1, reads EAGVAQSPRYKIIEKRQSVAFWCNPISGHATLYWYQQILGQGPKLLIQFQNNGVVDDSQLPKDRFSAERLKGVDSTLKIQPAKLEDSAVYLCASSFGWSAEGDEQFFGPGTRLTVL.

V and J are TRBV7-8 and TRBJ2-7; possibly TRBD1 for D (5 bases). Trimming stripped 3 bases from V and 2 bases from J, with 11 bases between. The CDR3 extends over 14 amino acids. Germline V lookup: CDR1 SGHVS, CDR2 FQNEAQ. The CDR3 nucleotides read TGTGCCAGCAGCTTCGGCACAGGCCCCTACGAGCAGTACTTC. Translating gives CASSFGTGPYEQYF.

J is TRBJ2-5 and V is TRBV5-4; 7 bases agree with TRBD2. The J call may be in error: the DNA end matches TRBJ2-7 better. The CDR3 loop spans 16 amino acids. Per germline, CDR1 SGHNT and CDR2 YYREEE (reference sequence). The CDR3 nucleotides are TGTGCCAGCAGCTCCACCACGGGGCGGGGGATCTACGAGCAGTACTTC. Its translation is CASSSTTGRGIYEQYF.

This clone showed up just a few times. V and J are TRBV27 and TRBJ2-1; D might be TRBD1 (6 bases). The germline V and J ends were trimmed by 5 bases and 4 bases, with 9 bases remaining between them. The germline V gene has CDR1 MNHEY and CDR2 SMNVEV (reference sequence). The CDR3 has 13 amino acids. CDR3: CASSATGYNEQFF. The CDR3, as DNA: TGTGCCAGCAGTGCTACAGGGTACAATGAGCAGTTCTTC.

The V and J genes are TRBV28 and TRBJ1-2; D possibly corresponds to TRBD1 (5 bases). CDR3 length: 12 amino acids. Germline V gene sequence: CDR1 MDHEN, CDR2 SYDVKM. Trimming removed 7 bases from V and 7 bases from J, with 13 bases in between. CDR3: CASNRQTAGYTF. CDR3 DNA sequence: TGTGCCAGCAATAGACAGACCGCTGGCTACACCTTC.

This clone appeared a few times. The V gene is TRBV27, the J gene TRBJ2-7, with a possible D match to TRBD1 (5 bases). This CDR3 contains 13 residues. The V and J ends lost 5 bases and 1 base respectively, with 9 bases between them. Germline V gene lookup returns CDR1 MNHEY and CDR2 SMNVEV (reference sequence). CDR3 sequence (DNA): TGTGCCAGCAGTCCGGACAAGTCCTACGAGCAGTACTTC. This codes for CASSPDKSYEQYF.

This clone turned up a few times. This likely traces to a read error, being one base from a far larger clone. The chain combines TRBV7-6 with TRBJ1-1, with 7 bases lining up with TRBD1. J gave up 3 bases and V 5 bases, and 3 bases lay outside the gene matches. Germline values: CDR1 SGHVS, CDR2 FNYEAQ. This CDR3 has 13 residues. The CDR3, as DNA: TGTGCCAGCAGCCAGACAGGGTACACTGAAGCTTTCTTT. It translates to CASSQTGYTEAFF.

The rearrangement joins TRBV6-6 to TRBJ2-1; TRBD2 matches at 9 bases. The CDR3 contains 13 residues. From germline, CDR1 is MNHNY and CDR2 SVGAGI (reference sequence). Trimming removed 11 bases from V and 2 bases from J; junction bases left unmatched: 4. The chain's CDR3 is CALRLAAYNEQFF. The CDR3 DNA follows: TGTGCCCTCAGACTAGCGGCCTACAATGAGCAGTTCTTC.

The J gene is TRBJ2-3, the V gene TRBV5-4; TRBD2 agrees at 7 bases. With V trimmed by 2 bases and J by 4 bases, 4 bases remained unmatched. Germline-derived CDR1 and CDR2 are SGHNT and YYREEE (reference sequence). The CDR3 is 14 residues long. The CDR3: CASSLKAGPDTQYF. CDR3 DNA: TGTGCCAGCAGCTTAAAAGCGGGGCCAGATACGCAGTATTTT.

V is TRBV7-9 and J is TRBJ1-4, with 10 bases that match TRBD1. Germline CDR1 SEHNR, CDR2 FQNEAQ (reference sequence). This CDR3 comprises 18 residues. V was pared by 1 base and J by 9 bases, with 14 bases of the junction left unmatched. The CDR3 reads CASSLEGGTGDRVKKLFF. The CDR3 DNA reads as TGTGCCAGCAGCTTAGAGGGGGGGACAGGGGATAGGGTGAAAAAACTGTTTTTT. The full variable domain, completed using reference TRBV7-9 and TRBJ1-4, is DTGVSQNPRHKITKRGQNVTFRCDPISEHNRLYWYRQTLGQGPEFLTYFQNEAQLEKSRLLSDRFSAERPKGSFSTLEIQRTEQGDSAMYLCASSLEGGTGDRVKKLFFGSGTQLSVL.

This chain uses TRBV14 with TRBJ1-1; TRBD1 is a possible D gene (5 bases). The V end was cut by 2 bases, the J end by 3 bases, with 10 bases between. Germline lookup yields CDR1 SGHDN and CDR2 FVKESK. The CDR3 is 14 residues long. CDR3 sequence reads: CASSQSSGDTEAFF. The CDR3 coding sequence is TGTGCCAGCAGCCAATCCTCGGGGGACACTGAAGCTTTCTTT.

The chain links TRBV6-6 to TRBJ2-2; tentatively, D is TRBD2 (6 bases). The CDR3 loop spans 14 amino acids. The germline V and J ends were trimmed by 6 bases and 3 bases, with 11 bases remaining between them. Germline lookup yields CDR1 MNHNY and CDR2 SVGAGI (reference sequence). This CDR3 is CASRASVDTGELFF. In DNA, the CDR3 is TGTGCCAGCAGAGCTAGCGTTGACACCGGGGAGCTGTTTTTT.

This clone was counted between two and nine times. CDR3 coding DNA: TGTGCCAGCAGCGAGGGGGGGGGACAAGAGACCCAGTACTTC. Amino acids: CASSEGGGQETQYF. The chain couples TRBV9 to TRBJ2-5, with D tentatively TRBD2 (7 bases). V was clipped by 3 bases and J by 2 bases, with 11 bases between them. Per the germline V gene, CDR1 is SGDLS and CDR2 is YYNGEE. The CDR3 contains 14 residues.

This chain links TRBV5-5 with TRBJ2-2; D is unresolved. The V gene lost 0 bases and the J gene lost 3 bases, with 9 bases spanning the gap. The germline V gene encodes CDR1 SGHKS and CDR2 YYEKEE (reference sequence). The CDR3 is 15 amino acids. The DNA for the CDR3 is TGTGCCAGCAGCTTGGTACGGTCGGACACCGGGGAGCTGTTTTTT. It yields the protein CASSLVRSDTGELFF.

The chain carries TRBV4-3 and TRBJ1-5; D is perhaps TRBD1 (5 bases). The CDR3 spans 16 residues. V was cut by 0 bases and J by 6 bases, with 15 bases left in between. Looked up from germline, CDR1 is LGHNA and CDR2 is YSLEER. The CDR3 coding sequence is TGCGCCAGCAGCCAAGATCTGGCGGGGGAAGGTCAGCCCCAGCATTTT. This encodes CASSQDLAGEGQPQHF.

The V and J genes are TRBV6-5 and TRBJ2-5, with D possibly TRBD1 on 6 matching bases. This CDR3 is 13 amino acids long. V lost 6 bases to trimming and J lost 2 bases, with 10 bases between them. The V gene's germline CDR1 is MNHEY and CDR2 SVGAGI. The DNA for the CDR3 is TGTGCCAGCAGGGCTCAGGGGCAAGAGACCCAGTACTTC. This translates into CASRAQGQETQYF.

This sequence joins TRBV30 and TRBJ2-3; D possibly corresponds to TRBD1 (5 bases). Trimming removed 5 bases at V and 7 bases at J, with 10 bases between. Germline values: CDR1 GTSNPN, CDR2 SVGIG (reference sequence). This CDR3 region has 11 residues. CDR3 loop: CAWARQNTQYF. The CDR3 coding sequence is TGTGCCTGGGCACGACAGAATACGCAGTATTTT.

The rearrangement links TRBV5-8 to TRBJ2-7, with 7 bases identical to TRBD1. CDR1 is SGHTS, CDR2 YDEGEE, per germline. The V segment lost 4 bases and the J segment 2 bases; nucleotides outside the gene matches: 6. The CDR3 covers 14 residues. CDR3 in amino acids: CASSVRQGPYEQYF. Written as DNA, the CDR3 is TGTGCCAGCAGCGTTAGACAGGGCCCCTACGAGCAGTACTTC.

This clone was counted only a few times. V gene TRBV4-1 combines with J gene TRBJ1-2, with 9 bases that match TRBD1. After removal of 6 bases from V and 8 bases from J, the junction contained 10 bases not matched to a gene. This CDR3 has 14 residues. Germline V gene data show CDR1 as MGHRA and CDR2 as YSYEKL. The CDR3 coding sequence is TGCGCCAGCAGACCCGGGACAGGGATAAGGGGCTACACCTTC. Its translation: CASRPGTGIRGYTF.

This clone was detected a few times. The V gene is TRBV7-2, the J gene TRBJ2-5, with TRBD2 matching 9 bases. Germline V lookup: CDR1 SGHTA, CDR2 FQGNSA. The CDR3 length is 14 residues. V was pared by 5 bases and J by 3 bases, with 4 bases of the junction left unmatched. CDR3 loop: CASSISGGKETQYF. Here the CDR3 DNA reads TGTGCCAGCAGCATCAGCGGGGGGAAAGAGACCCAGTACTTC.

This clone was counted between two and nine times. This chain uses TRBV6-1 with TRBJ1-5; 8 positions match TRBD1. The CDR3 runs 15 residues. Germline assignment: CDR1 MNHNS and CDR2 SASEGT. With 8 bases clipped from V and 2 bases from J, the junction kept 8 bases outside the gene matches. The CDR3 sequence is CASGMGTGRNQPQHF. The CDR3 DNA reads TGTGCCAGCGGGATGGGGACAGGCCGCAATCAGCCCCAGCATTTT.

This clone turned up a few times. The rearrangement joins TRBV12-5 to TRBJ1-2; 8 bases match TRBD1. The J segment lost 4 bases and the V segment lost 4 bases, leaving 8 bases of the junction unmatched. Per the germline V gene, CDR1 is LGHNT and CDR2 is FRNRAP. The CDR3 has 15 amino acids. CDR3 nucleotides: TGTGCTAGTGGTTCCATACAGGGGGAGGGCTATGGCTACACCTTC. This gives the protein CASGSIQGEGYGYTF.

The sample holds a few counts of this clone. CDR3 residues: CASSLERIPGVSNQPQHF. CDR3 nucleotide sequence: TGTGCCAGCAGCTTAGAGCGCATTCCAGGGGTGAGCAATCAGCCCCAGCATTTT. The V call is TRBV7-8, the J call TRBJ1-5; D perhaps matches TRBD1 (6 bases). The V gene's germline CDR1 is SGHVS and CDR2 FQNEAQ. V was shortened by 1 base and J by 1 base, with 17 bases between the two germline ends. CDR3 length equals 18 residues.

The chain is built from TRBV10-3 and TRBJ1-3, with D possibly being TRBD1 (5 bases). Between the trimmed V and J ends, which lost 9 bases and 3 bases, there was a span of 12 bases. This CDR3 has 13 residues. Germline V lookup: CDR1 ENHRY, CDR2 SYGVKD. The CDR3 DNA reads as TGTGCCATTAGGACGGGGGATGGAAACACCATATATTTT. It encodes CAIRTGDGNTIYF.